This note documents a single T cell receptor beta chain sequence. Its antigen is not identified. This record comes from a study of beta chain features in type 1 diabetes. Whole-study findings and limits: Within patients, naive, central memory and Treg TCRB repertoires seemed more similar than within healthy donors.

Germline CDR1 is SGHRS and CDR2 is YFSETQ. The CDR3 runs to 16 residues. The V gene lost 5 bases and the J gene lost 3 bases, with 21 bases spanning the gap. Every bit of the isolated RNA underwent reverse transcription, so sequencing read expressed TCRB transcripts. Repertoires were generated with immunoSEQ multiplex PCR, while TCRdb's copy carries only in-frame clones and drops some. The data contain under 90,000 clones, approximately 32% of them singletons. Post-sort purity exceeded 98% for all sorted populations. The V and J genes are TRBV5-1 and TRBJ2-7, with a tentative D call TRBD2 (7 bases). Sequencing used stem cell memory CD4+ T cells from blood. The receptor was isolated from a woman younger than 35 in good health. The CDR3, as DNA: TGCGCCAGCAGTGGGGACGGGGCGGGGGCCAACTACGAGCAGTACTTC. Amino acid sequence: CASSGDGAGANYEQYF.